The 17 T cell receptor beta chains listed next were all sequenced from one sample in a study of cytomegalovirus exposure and HLA in healthy donors. Only in-frame clones appear in the TCRdb table, and some are missing; sequencing was by immunoSEQ multiplex PCR. This sample has over 150,000 clones, with less than 95% found just once. Sequencing was done on a sample of PBMCs. Every receptor here comes from a woman between 18 and 29 years old in good health and CMV-seropositive.

The rearrangement uses TRBV5-6 and TRBJ1-1; D gene unclear. Germline assignment: CDR1 SGHDT and CDR2 YYEEEE. CDR3 length: 12 amino acids. The V end was cut by 1 base, the J end by 7 bases, with 8 bases between. CDR3 sequence: CASSLISSEAFF. CDR3 coding DNA: TGTGCCAGCAGCTTGATATCCAGTGAAGCTTTCTTT.

The V gene is TRBV18, the J gene TRBJ1-2; TRBD1 might be the D (5 bases). The CDR3 runs to 21 residues. V gave up 4 bases and J gave up 4 bases, with 34 bases separating them. Looked up from germline, CDR1 is KGHSH and CDR2 is LQKENI. The CDR3 sequence is CASSLAGTPPGPSLEPYGYTF. The CDR3 nucleotides read TGTGCCAGCTCACTAGCGGGGACCCCACCGGGACCCTCCCTTGAGCCCTATGGCTACACCTTC.

This clone appeared a single time. This chain connects TRBV5-1 to TRBJ2-1; tentative D call: TRBD2 (6 bases). The germline V gene encodes CDR1 SGHRS and CDR2 YFSETQ. The CDR3 spans 14 residues. V was shortened by 7 bases and J by 5 bases, with 16 bases between the two germline ends. DNA for the CDR3: TGCGCCAGCTGGAGGGGAGGTCAGAACAATGAGCAGTTCTTC. Residues: CASWRGGQNNEQFF. Combining the CDR3 with reference TRBV5-1 and TRBJ2-1 gives the whole variable domain KAGVTQTPRYLIKTRGQQVTLSCSPISGHRSVSWYQQTPGQGLQFLFEYFSETQRNKGNFPGRFSGRQFSNSRSEMNVSTLELGDSALYLCASWRGGQNNEQFFGPGTRLTVL.

This chain connects TRBV25-1 to TRBJ2-5, with D uncertain. The ends were cut back, 0 bases at V and 1 base at J, with 12 bases in the middle. Germline values: CDR1 MGHDK, CDR2 SYGVNS. The CDR3 is made up of 16 amino acids. CDR3 protein: CASSEYRNSPQETQYF. The CDR3 nucleotides read TGTGCCAGCAGTGAATATCGAAACAGTCCCCAAGAGACCCAGTACTTC.

The chain is built from TRBV2 and TRBJ2-1, with 7 bases fitting TRBD2. CDR1 SNHLY and CDR2 FYNNEI come from the germline V gene. CDR3 size: 14 residues. V lost 4 bases, J lost 5 bases, and 5 bases stayed unmatched. CDR3 in DNA: TGTGCCAGCAGTGTGAAGCGGGGAGACAATGAGCAGTTCTTC. Translation: CASSVKRGDNEQFF.

This clone showed up just once. The V call is TRBV6-6, the J call TRBJ2-3; 7 bases are a match to TRBD2. This CDR3 spans 16 amino acids. The germline gives CDR1 MNHNY, CDR2 SVGAGI (reference sequence). The J segment lost 7 bases and the V segment lost 0 bases, leaving 10 bases of the junction unmatched. In DNA form, the CDR3 reads TGTGCCAGCAGTTACTCCGCCGGGCGGGGGTCCCATACGCAGTATTTT. Encoded protein: CASSYSAGRGSHTQYF.

This clone was recorded many times. V gene TRBV2 combines with J gene TRBJ1-1, with D tentatively TRBD1 (6 bases). V was trimmed by 4 bases and J by 0 bases, leaving 12 bases between them. Germline V lookup: CDR1 SNHLY, CDR2 FYNNEI. CDR3 length equals 15 residues. The CDR3 bases are TGTGCCAGCAGTGCGGACAGCGTCATGAACACTGAAGCTTTCTTT. This translates into CASSADSVMNTEAFF.

J is TRBJ1-4 and V is TRBV19; a possible D gene is TRBD1 (6 bases). The V gene's germline CDR1 is LNHDA and CDR2 SQIVND (reference sequence). Trimming left V 6 bases short and J 4 bases short, with 21 bases between. The CDR3 consists of 17 residues. CDR3: CASSLMSNRAINEKLFF. The DNA for the CDR3 is TGTGCCAGTAGCCTAATGTCAAACAGGGCCATTAATGAAAAACTGTTTTTT.

The count of this clone is one. DNA for the CDR3: TGTGCCAGCAGTTATGGATCGCGGGGCCGTGAAGCTTTCTTT. Translating gives CASSYGSRGREAFF. The chain combines TRBV6-6 with TRBJ1-1; maybe TRBD1 (5 bases). The V gene's germline CDR1 is MNHNY and CDR2 SVGAGI (reference sequence). The V gene lost 3 bases and the J gene lost 7 bases, with 15 bases spanning the gap. This CDR3 is built from 14 residues.

Only one count was recorded for this clone. This chain uses TRBV10-3 with TRBJ1-1; TRBD1 aligns across 7 bases. The CDR3 totals 15 residues. The V and J ends lost 4 bases and 5 bases, in that order; junction bases with no gene match: 10. Germline-derived CDR1 and CDR2 are ENHRY and SYGVKD. The CDR3 region is CAISGIQGLRTEAFF. In DNA, the CDR3 is TGTGCCATCAGTGGAATACAGGGGCTCAGGACTGAAGCTTTCTTT.

The V gene is TRBV18, the J gene TRBJ1-6, with TRBD1 matching over 7 bases. V dropped 6 bases and J dropped 0; count of bases not matched to a gene: 5. This CDR3 has 16 amino acids. The germline CDR1 and CDR2 sequences are KGHSH and LQKENI. The CDR3 here is CASSDRRGSYNSPLHF. In DNA, the CDR3 is TGTGCCAGCTCGGACAGGAGAGGCTCCTATAATTCACCCCTCCACTTT.

V gene TRBV10-3 combines with J gene TRBJ2-3, with 9 bases aligning to TRBD1. Germline values: CDR1 ENHRY, CDR2 SYGVKD. The V and J ends lost 4 bases and 3 bases, in that order; junction bases with no gene match: 2. This CDR3 is 14 amino acids long. Here the CDR3 reads CAISATGGTDTQYF. The CDR3 DNA follows: TGTGCCATCAGTGCGACAGGGGGAACAGATACGCAGTATTTT.

The chain carries TRBV28 and TRBJ1-5, with D possibly TRBD1 on 6 matching bases. V lost 7 bases, J lost 5 bases, and 18 bases lay in between. The germline V gene has CDR1 MDHEN and CDR2 SYDVKM. The length of the CDR3 is 15 residues. The CDR3 region has the DNA TGTGCCAGCAACGGGCCGGGCAGGGGCTATCAGCCCCAGCATTTT. Its protein product is CASNGPGRGYQPQHF. The variable domain in full, completed from reference TRBV28 and TRBJ1-5, reads DVKVTQSSRYLVKRTGEKVFLECVQDMDHENMFWYRQDPGLGLRLIYFSYDVKMKEKGDIPEGYSVSREKKERFSLILESASTNQTSMYLCASNGPGRGYQPQHFGDGTRLSIL.

J is TRBJ1-2 and V is TRBV28, with a tentative D call TRBD1 (5 bases). Germline assignment: CDR1 MDHEN and CDR2 SYDVKM. The germline V and J ends were trimmed by 6 bases and 4 bases, with 12 bases remaining between them. This CDR3 has 13 amino acids. The CDR3 bases are TGTGCCAGCAGCCTCACAGGTCCCTATGGCTACACCTTC. Translation: CASSLTGPYGYTF.

In this sample, this clone turned up once. V and J are TRBV7-2 and TRBJ2-7; possibly TRBD2 for D (6 bases). CDR1 and CDR2 (germline): SGHTA, FQGNSA. The CDR3 covers 15 residues. The V and J ends lost 5 bases and 1 base respectively, with 15 bases between them. The CDR3 DNA follows: TGTGCCAGCAGCGTCACCGGGACTGTGTCCTACGAGCAGTACTTC. Translating gives CASSVTGTVSYEQYF. Based on the CDR3 plus reference TRBV7-2 and TRBJ2-7, the full variable domain is GAGVSQSPSNKVTEKGKDVELRCDPISGHTALYWYRQSLGQGLEFLIYFQGNSAPDKSGLPSDRFSAERTGGSVSTLTIQRTQQEDSAVYLCASSVTGTVSYEQYFGPGTRLTVT.

The gene calls are TRBV4-2 and TRBJ2-7, with TRBD1 identical over 9 bases. V lost 4 bases to trimming and J lost 5 bases; unmatched junction nucleotides: 9. The CDR3 sequence is 15 residues long. CDR1 and CDR2 (germline): LGHNA, YNFKEQ. Here the CDR3 DNA reads TGTGCCAGCAGCCGTGTAGGGACAGGGTTGAACGAGCAGTACTTC. Translation: CASSRVGTGLNEQYF.

This chain uses TRBV25-1 with TRBJ2-2; D gene unclear. The CDR3 runs 15 residues. In germline, CDR1 is MGHDK, CDR2 SYGVNS. Trimming took off 5 bases at V and 3 bases at J, with 13 bases between the two ends. The CDR3 region is CASSPPSLYTGELFF. The CDR3, as DNA: TGTGCCAGCAGTCCCCCTTCCTTATACACCGGGGAGCTGTTTTTT.